This T cell receptor beta chain was identified during a study of cytomegalovirus exposure and HLA in healthy donors. General observations from the study: Later findings reportedly placed an Asian-associated ancestry cluster below the approximately 620-donor mean for N-insertions. As a later analysis showed, a missense DCLRE1C variant was linked to trimming of TCR beta V- and J-genes.

V dropped 3 bases and J dropped 1; count of bases not matched to a gene: 4. Germline V gives CDR1 KGHSH, CDR2 LQKENI. CDR3 length equals 15 residues. Points on this clone: Its antigen is still unknown.

Amplification used 60 Vbeta primers and 13 Jbeta primers. In the authors' methods: Roughly 11 million shared chains were among some 80 million unique TCR beta chains counted in a later analysis. The protocol was immunoSEQ multiplex PCR, while the TCRdb copy is restricted to in-frame clones and leaves out a portion. That table furnishes V, J and clone size, whereas the DNA furnished D and trimming. The sample records 160,000 or so clones, 80% to 90% being singletons. The sequenced sample was PBMCs. The TCR was taken from a woman under 30 in good health and CMV-seropositive. The rearrangement joins TRBV18 to TRBJ2-3; 7 bases fit TRBD1. For the CDR3, the DNA is TGTGCCAGCTCACCCGGACAGGTTCGCACAGATACGCAGTATTTT. It is translated as CASSPGQVRTDTQYF.